This TCR beta chain emerged from a study of T cell clones after liver transplantation. For the study at large: TCRbeta sequencing after a pre-transplant mixed lymphocyte reaction identified graft-donor-reactive clones, later tracked in post-transplant blood. Study conclusions and caveats: Circulating graft-donor-reactive CD4 TCRbeta sequences fell significantly post-transplant in most of the 8 subjects. The donor-reactive repertoire was only partly measurable in a couple of subjects, lacking donor cells.

J gave up 2 bases and V 5 bases, and 5 bases lay outside the gene matches. CDR3 length equals 14 residues. Germline V gene data show CDR1 as SGHTA and CDR2 as FQGNSA. The method was immunoSEQ multiplex PCR; TCRdb's version includes in-frame clones alone and lacks a portion of them. The table shows some 120,000 clones, with roughly nine tenths occurring only once. Notes on this clone: Its cognate antigen is unknown.

The V gene is TRBV7-2, the J gene TRBJ1-1, with 7 bases aligning to TRBD1. Sequenced here: CD4+ T cells from blood, sampled 12 months after liver transplant. This receptor was identified in a human patient who received a liver transplant. Some T cells may have come from the graft donor. The CDR3 nucleotides read TGTGCCAGCAGCGAAAGGGGGCGAAACACTGAAGCTTTCTTT. It specifies CASSERGRNTEAFF. Together with reference TRBV7-2 and TRBJ1-1, the CDR3 gives the full variable domain: GAGVSQSPSNKVTEKGKDVELRCDPISGHTALYWYRQSLGQGLEFLIYFQGNSAPDKSGLPSDRFSAERTGGSVSTLTIQRTQQEDSAVYLCASSERGRNTEAFFGQGTRLTVV.